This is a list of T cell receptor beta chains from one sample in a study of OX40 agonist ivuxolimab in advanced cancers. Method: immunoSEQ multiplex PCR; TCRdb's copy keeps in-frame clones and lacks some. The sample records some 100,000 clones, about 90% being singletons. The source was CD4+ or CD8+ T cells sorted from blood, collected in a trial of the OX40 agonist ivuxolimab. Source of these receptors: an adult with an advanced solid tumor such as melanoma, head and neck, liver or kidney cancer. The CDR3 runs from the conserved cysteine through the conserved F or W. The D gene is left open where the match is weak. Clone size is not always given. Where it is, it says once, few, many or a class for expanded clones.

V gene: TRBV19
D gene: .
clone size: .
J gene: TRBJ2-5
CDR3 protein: CASSPEGTRRMAQYF
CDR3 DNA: TGTGCCAGTAGTCCAGAGGGGACTCGACGAATGGCCCAGTACTTC

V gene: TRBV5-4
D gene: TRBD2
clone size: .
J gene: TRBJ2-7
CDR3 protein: CASSLGAGAGGPSEQYF
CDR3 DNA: TGTGCCAGCAGCTTGGGGGCCGGAGCGGGAGGGCCGTCAGAGCAGTACTTC

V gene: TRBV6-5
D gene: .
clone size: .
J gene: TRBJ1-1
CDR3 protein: CASSYHPNTEAFF
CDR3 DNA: TGTGCCAGCAGTTACCACCCGAACACTGAAGCTTTCTTT

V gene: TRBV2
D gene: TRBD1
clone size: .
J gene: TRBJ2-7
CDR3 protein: CASRQRQGTTYEQYF
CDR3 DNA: TGTGCCAGCAGGCAGAGACAGGGAACCACCTACGAGCAGTACTTC

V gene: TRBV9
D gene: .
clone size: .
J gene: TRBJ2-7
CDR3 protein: CASSVAQGDYEQYF
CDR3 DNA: TGTGCCAGCAGCGTAGCTCAAGGGGACTACGAGCAGTACTTC

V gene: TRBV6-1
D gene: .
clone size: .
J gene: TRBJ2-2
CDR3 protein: CASRGVAAAGGELFF
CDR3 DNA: TGTGCCAGCAGGGGGGTGGCCGCGGCGGGCGGGGAGCTGTTTTTT

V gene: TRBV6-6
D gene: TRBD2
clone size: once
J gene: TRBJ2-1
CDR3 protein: CASSSTGTSRYNEQFF
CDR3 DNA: TGTGCCAGCAGTTCGACCGGGACTAGCAGGTACAATGAGCAGTTCTTC

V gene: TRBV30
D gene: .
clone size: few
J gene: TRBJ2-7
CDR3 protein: CAWSRDAGHYEQYF
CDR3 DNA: TGTGCCTGGAGCCGCGACGCCGGCCACTACGAGCAGTACTTC

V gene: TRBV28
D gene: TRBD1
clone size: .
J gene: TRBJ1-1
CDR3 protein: CATDRGLNTEAFF
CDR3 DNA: TGTGCCACAGACAGGGGGCTGAACACTGAAGCTTTCTTT

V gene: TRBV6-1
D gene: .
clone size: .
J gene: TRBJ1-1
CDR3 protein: CASSEVTSSDTEAFF
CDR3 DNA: TGTGCCAGCAGTGAAGTCACGAGTTCGGACACTGAAGCTTTCTTT

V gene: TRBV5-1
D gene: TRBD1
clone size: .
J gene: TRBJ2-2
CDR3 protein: CASSSGQGPGELFF
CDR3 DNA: TGCGCCAGCAGCTCCGGACAGGGTCCGGGGGAGCTGTTTTTT

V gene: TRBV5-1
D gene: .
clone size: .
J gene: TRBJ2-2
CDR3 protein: CASSFFPGELFF
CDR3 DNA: TGCGCCAGCAGCTTTTTTCCCGGGGAGCTGTTTTTT

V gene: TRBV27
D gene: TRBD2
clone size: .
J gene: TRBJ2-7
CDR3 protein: CASKRREGKGIGSYEQYF
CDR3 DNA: TGTGCCAGCAAACGAAGGGAGGGAAAGGGGATCGGCTCCTACGAGCAGTACTTC

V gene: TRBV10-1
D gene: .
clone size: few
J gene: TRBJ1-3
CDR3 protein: CASSVAVGNTIYF
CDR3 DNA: TGCGCCAGCAGTGTTGCAGTTGGAAACACCATATATTTT

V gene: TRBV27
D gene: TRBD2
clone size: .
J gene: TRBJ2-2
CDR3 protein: CASSRTSGGANTGELFF
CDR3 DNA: TGTGCCAGCAGTCGGACTAGCGGGGGGGCGAACACCGGGGAGCTGTTTTTT

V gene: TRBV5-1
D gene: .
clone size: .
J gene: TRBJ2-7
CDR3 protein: CASRISGASSSYEQYF
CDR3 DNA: TGCGCCAGCCGCATCTCGGGTGCCTCGAGCTCCTACGAGCAGTACTTC

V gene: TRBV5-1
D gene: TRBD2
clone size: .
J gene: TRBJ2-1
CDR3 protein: CASSTGGRGSYNEQFF
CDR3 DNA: TGCGCCAGCAGCACCGGCGGGAGGGGCTCCTACAATGAGCAGTTCTTC

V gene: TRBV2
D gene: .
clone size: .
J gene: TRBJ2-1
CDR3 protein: CASIGDRSNNEQFF
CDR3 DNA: TGTGCCAGCATAGGGGACCGATCAAACAATGAGCAGTTCTTC

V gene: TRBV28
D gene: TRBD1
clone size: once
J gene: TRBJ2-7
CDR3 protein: CASTPGGTGSYEQYF
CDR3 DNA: TGTGCCAGCACCCCTGGGGGGACAGGCTCCTACGAGCAGTACTTC

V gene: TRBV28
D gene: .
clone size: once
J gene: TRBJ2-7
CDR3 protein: CASSSPRGLDEQYF
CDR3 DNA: TGTGCCAGCAGTTCGCCTCGAGGTCTCGACGAGCAGTACTTC

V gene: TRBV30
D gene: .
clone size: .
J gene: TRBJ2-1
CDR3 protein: CAWSVGGAEPYNEQFF
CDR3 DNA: TGTGCCTGGAGTGTAGGGGGGGCCGAACCCTACAATGAGCAGTTCTTC

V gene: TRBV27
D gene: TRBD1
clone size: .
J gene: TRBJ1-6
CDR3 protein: CASSLFPNDRGSLRTSPLHF
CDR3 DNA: TGTGCCAGCAGTTTATTCCCAAACGACAGGGGTTCCCTTAGAACTTCACCCCTCCACTTT

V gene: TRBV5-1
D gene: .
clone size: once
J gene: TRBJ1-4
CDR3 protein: CASSADGATNEKLFF
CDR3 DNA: TGCGCCAGCAGCGCTGACGGTGCAACTAATGAAAAACTGTTTTTT

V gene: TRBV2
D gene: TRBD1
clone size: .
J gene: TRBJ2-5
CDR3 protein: CASGGQAETQYF
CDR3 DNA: TGTGCCAGCGGGGGACAGGCAGAGACCCAGTACTTC

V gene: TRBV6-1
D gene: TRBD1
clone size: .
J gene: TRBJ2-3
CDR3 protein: CASSELPGGPDTQYF
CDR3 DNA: TGTGCCAGCAGTGAATTACCAGGGGGCCCAGATACGCAGTATTTT

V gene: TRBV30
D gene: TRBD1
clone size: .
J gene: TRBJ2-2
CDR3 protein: CAWSAGQYTGELFF
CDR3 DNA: TGTGCCTGGAGTGCGGGACAGTACACCGGGGAGCTGTTTTTT

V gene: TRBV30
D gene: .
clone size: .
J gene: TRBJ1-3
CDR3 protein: CAWSAGSTNTIYF
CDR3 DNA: TGTGCCTGGAGTGCTGGGAGTACAAACACCATATATTTT

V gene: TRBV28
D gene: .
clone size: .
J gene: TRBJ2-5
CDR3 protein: CATSPRQAYQETQYF
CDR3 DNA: TGTGCCACGTCCCCGAGACAGGCCTACCAAGAGACCCAGTACTTC

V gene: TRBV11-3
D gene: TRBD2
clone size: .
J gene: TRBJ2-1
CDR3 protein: CASSPPASGYNEQFF
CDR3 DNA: TGTGCCAGCAGCCCCCCAGCTAGCGGTTACAATGAGCAGTTCTTC

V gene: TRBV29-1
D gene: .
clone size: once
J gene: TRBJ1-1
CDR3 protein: CSVGANTEAFF
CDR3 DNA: TGCAGCGTTGGGGCGAACACTGAAGCTTTCTTT

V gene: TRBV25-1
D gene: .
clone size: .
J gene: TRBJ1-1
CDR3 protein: CASSPHRGLHTEAFF
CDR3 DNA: TGTGCCAGCAGTCCCCACCGCGGACTCCACACTGAAGCTTTCTTT

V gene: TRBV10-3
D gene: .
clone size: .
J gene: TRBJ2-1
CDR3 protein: CAISPADSNEQFF
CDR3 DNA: TGTGCCATCAGTCCCGCGGACTCAAATGAGCAGTTCTTC

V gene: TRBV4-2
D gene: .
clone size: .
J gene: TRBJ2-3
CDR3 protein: CASSQAGTGPRPAQYF
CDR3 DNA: TGTGCCAGCAGCCAGGCGGGGACGGGACCTAGGCCCGCGCAGTATTTT

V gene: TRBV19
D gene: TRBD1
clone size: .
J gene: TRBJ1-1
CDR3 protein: CASNPEDRGNTEAFF
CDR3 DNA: TGTGCCAGTAACCCCGAGGACAGGGGTAACACTGAAGCTTTCTTT

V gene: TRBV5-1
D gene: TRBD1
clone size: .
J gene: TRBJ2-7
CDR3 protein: CASSGGTGYEQYF
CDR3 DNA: TGCGCCAGCAGCGGCGGGACAGGCTACGAGCAGTACTTC

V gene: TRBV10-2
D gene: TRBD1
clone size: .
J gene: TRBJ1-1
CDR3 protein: CASRPGTGETEAFF
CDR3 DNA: TGCGCCAGCAGGCCCGGGACAGGAGAAACTGAAGCTTTCTTT

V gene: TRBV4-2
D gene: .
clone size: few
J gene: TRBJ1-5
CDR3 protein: CASSQDTSNQPQHF
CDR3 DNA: TGTGCCAGCAGCCAAGATACCAGCAATCAGCCCCAGCATTTT

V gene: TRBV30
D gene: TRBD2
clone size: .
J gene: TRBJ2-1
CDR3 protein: CAWVRRLAGMNNEQFF
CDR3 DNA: TGTGCCTGGGTAAGACGACTAGCGGGAATGAACAATGAGCAGTTCTTC

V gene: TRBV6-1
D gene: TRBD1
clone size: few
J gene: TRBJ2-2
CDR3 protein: CASSRGPPNTGELFF
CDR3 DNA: TGTGCCAGCAGCAGGGGGCCCCCGAACACCGGGGAGCTGTTTTTT

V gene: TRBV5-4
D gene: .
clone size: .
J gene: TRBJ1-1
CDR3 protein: CASSSGGGGNTEAFF
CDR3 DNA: TGTGCCAGCAGCTCGGGGGGCGGAGGGAACACTGAAGCTTTCTTT

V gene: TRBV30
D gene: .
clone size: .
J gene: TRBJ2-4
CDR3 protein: CAWSGDYSKNIQYF
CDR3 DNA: TGTGCCTGGAGTGGGGATTATAGCAAAAACATTCAGTACTTC

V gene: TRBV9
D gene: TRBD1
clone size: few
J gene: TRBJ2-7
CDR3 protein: CASSVGPGQGNEQYF
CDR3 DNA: TGTGCCAGCAGCGTAGGCCCTGGACAGGGGAACGAGCAGTACTTC

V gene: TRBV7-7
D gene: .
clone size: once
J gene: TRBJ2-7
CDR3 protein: CASSLEAGIYEQYF
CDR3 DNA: TGTGCCAGCAGCTTAGAAGCAGGTATCTACGAGCAGTACTTC

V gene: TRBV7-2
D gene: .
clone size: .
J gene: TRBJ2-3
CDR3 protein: CASSLAGGASTDTQYF
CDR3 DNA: TGTGCCAGCAGCTTAGCTGGGGGCGCGAGCACAGATACGCAGTATTTT

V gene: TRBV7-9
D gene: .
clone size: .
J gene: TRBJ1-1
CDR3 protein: CASSLVTGNPFF
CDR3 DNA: TGTGCCAGCAGCTTAGTGACAGGCAATCCTTTCTTT

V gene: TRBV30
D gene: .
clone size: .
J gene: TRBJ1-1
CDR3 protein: CAWSVLTGRGLGNTEAFF
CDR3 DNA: TGTGCCTGGAGTGTACTTACAGGGAGGGGCCTGGGGAACACTGAAGCTTTCTTT

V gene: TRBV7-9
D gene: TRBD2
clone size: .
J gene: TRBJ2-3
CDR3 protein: CASSYSGGTTDTQYF
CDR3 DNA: TGTGCCAGCAGCTACAGCGGGGGGACCACAGATACGCAGTATTTT

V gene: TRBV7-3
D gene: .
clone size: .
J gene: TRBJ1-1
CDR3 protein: CASSLRRNTEAFF
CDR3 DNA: TGTGCCAGCAGCCTTAGGCGGAACACTGAAGCTTTCTTT

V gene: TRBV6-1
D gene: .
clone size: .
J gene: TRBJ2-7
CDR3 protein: CASSEVGDEQYF
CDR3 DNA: TGTGCCAGCAGTGAAGTGGGAGACGAGCAGTACTTC

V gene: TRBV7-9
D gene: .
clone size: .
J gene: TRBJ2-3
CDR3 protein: CASSLIGLNVADTQYF
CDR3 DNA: TGTGCCAGCAGCCTCATCGGCCTGAACGTAGCAGATACGCAGTATTTT

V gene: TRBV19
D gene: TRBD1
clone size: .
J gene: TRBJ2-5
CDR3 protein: CASSNQGAGETQYF
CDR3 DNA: TGTGCCAGTAGTAATCAGGGGGCAGGAGAGACCCAGTACTTC

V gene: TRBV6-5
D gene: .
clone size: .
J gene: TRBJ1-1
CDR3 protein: CASRPGTQNTEAFF
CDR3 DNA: TGTGCCAGCAGGCCCGGGACACAGAACACTGAAGCTTTCTTT

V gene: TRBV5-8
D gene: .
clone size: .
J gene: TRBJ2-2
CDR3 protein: CASSVGINTGELFF
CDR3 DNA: TGTGCCAGCAGCGTGGGAATCAACACCGGGGAGCTGTTTTTT

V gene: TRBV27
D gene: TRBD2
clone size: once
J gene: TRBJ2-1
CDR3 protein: CASRPLAGDSYNEQFF
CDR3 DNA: TGTGCCAGCAGACCTCTAGCGGGAGATAGCTACAATGAGCAGTTCTTC

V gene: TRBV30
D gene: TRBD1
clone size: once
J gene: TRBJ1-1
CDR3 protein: CACRQGGNFPTEAFF
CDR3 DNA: TGTGCCTGCAGACAGGGGGGCAATTTTCCTACTGAAGCTTTCTTT

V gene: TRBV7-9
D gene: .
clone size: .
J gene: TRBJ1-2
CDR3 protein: CASSPREGHYGYTF
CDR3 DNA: TGTGCCAGCAGCCCCCGGGAGGGGCACTATGGCTACACCTTC

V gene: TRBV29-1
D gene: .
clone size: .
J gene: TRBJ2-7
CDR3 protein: CSVAQGTRGGGQYF
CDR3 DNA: TGCAGCGTTGCACAGGGGACTCGGGGTGGTGGGCAGTACTTC